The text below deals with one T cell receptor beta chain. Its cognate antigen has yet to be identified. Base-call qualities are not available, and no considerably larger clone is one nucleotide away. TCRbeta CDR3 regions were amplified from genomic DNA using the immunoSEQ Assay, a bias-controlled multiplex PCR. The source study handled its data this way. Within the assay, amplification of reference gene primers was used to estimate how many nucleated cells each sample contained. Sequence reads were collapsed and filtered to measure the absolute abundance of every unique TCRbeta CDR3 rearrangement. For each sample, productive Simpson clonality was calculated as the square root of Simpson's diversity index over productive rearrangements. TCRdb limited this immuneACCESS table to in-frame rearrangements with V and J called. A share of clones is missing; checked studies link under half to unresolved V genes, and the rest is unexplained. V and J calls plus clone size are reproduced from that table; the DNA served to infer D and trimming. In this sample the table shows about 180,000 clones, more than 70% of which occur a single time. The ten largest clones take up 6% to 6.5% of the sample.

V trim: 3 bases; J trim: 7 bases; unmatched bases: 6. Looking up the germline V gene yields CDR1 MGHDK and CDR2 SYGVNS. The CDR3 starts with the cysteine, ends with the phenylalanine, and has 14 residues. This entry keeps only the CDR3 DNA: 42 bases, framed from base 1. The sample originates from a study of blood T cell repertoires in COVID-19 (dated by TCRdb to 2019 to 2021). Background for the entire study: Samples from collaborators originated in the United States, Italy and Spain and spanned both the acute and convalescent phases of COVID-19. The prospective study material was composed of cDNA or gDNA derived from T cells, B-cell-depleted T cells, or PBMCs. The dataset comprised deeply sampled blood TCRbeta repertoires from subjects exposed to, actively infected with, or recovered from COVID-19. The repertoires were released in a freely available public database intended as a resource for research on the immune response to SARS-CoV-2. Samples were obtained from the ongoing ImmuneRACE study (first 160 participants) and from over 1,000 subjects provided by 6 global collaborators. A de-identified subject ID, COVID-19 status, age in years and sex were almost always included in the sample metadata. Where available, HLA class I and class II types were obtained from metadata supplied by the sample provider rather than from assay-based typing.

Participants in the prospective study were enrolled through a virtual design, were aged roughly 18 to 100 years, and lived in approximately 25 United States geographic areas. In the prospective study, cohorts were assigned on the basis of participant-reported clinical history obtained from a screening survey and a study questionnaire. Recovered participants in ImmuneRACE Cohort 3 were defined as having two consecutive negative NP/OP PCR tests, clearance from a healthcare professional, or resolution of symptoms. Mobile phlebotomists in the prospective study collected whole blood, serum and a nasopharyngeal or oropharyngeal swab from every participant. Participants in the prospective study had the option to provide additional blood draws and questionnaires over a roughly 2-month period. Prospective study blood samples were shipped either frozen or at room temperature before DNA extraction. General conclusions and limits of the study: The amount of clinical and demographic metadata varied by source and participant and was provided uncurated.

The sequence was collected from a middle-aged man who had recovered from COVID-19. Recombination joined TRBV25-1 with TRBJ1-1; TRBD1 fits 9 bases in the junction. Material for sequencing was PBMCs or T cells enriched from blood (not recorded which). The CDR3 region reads CASSDWTGVNEAFF. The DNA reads TGTGCCAGCAGTGATTGGACAGGGGTTAATGAAGCTTTCTTT.